This paragraph covers one T cell receptor (beta chain) sequence. Its antigen remains unknown. Researchers made TCR cDNA using 5'RACE template switching, and this step added a universal primer site and UMIs. In TCRdb, the 5' RACE reads were re-called with MiXCR into one record per CDR3 protein. Of roughly 79,000 distinct CDR3 sequences in the sample, roughly 7% were seen once. The data were obtained in a study of T cells after yellow fever vaccination. Study-wide results and limits: Repertoires sorted by FACS could include abundant clonotypes that are contaminants from the bulk population. Boosting was followed by the reappearance of most primary-vaccination clones (around 95% CD4, around 90% CD8).

The sample was CD8+ T cells sorted from PBMCs, taken 9 to 11 days after the first yellow fever vaccination. The receptor was isolated from a man between 18 and 35 years old who received the YFV17D yellow fever vaccine.

The CDR3 DNA reads as TGTGCCAGCACCCAAAAGGGATATAACACCGGGGAGCTGTTTTTT. This codes for CASTQKGYNTGELFF. The V and J genes are TRBV12-3 or TRBV12-4 and TRBJ2-2; D ambiguous. Deletions cut 7 bases from V and 2 bases from J, with 14 bases between. CDR3 size: 15 residues.